These 7 T cell receptor beta chains share one sample of origin, sequenced in a study of long-term antiretroviral therapy in people with HIV (dated by TCRdb to the early 2020s). The immunoSEQ hsTCRB v3.0 assay was used at survey level resolution to sequence the TRB variable region. TCRdb stores this immuneACCESS table with in-frame sequences only. Part of the clones is absent; in the studies checked, under half of the shortfall reflects unresolved V genes, and no reason is known for the rest. The sample table holds 15,000 to 20,000 clones, of which approximately 80% were seen once. Roughly 4.5% of the sample belongs to the ten largest clones. This material consisted of unsorted PBMCs, taken 0.1 years before starting antiretroviral therapy. These receptors all come from a man aged 18-30 years with HIV.

The CDR3: CASSQEGGRAGSYEQYF. The CDR3, as DNA: TGCGCCAGCAGCCAAGAGGGTGGGCGGGCGGGCTCCTACGAGCAGTACTTC. This chain connects TRBV4-3 to TRBJ2-7, with D possibly matching TRBD2 (5 bases). The V gene lost 0 bases and the J gene lost 0 bases, with 15 bases spanning the gap. This CDR3 comprises 17 residues. Germline V gene data show CDR1 as LGHNA and CDR2 as YSLEER.

The V and J genes are TRBV30 and TRBJ1-3, with D perhaps matching TRBD1 (5 bases). Germline CDR1 and CDR2: GTSNPN and SVGIG (reference sequence). Trimming removed 4 bases at V and 0 bases at J, with 13 bases between. The CDR3 runs 15 residues. This chain's CDR3 is CAWTPGLRSGNTIYF. CDR3 DNA: TGTGCCTGGACCCCGGGACTTCGCTCTGGAAACACCATATATTTT.

This clone was observed a handful of times. The chain employs TRBV29-1 and TRBJ1-2, with D uncertain. V was shortened by 2 bases and J by 5 bases, with 6 bases between the two germline ends. Per the germline V gene, CDR1 is SQVTM and CDR2 is ANQGSEA. The CDR3 length is 11 residues. The CDR3 loop reads CSVETGYGYTF. The CDR3 coding sequence is TGCAGCGTTGAAACCGGGTATGGCTACACCTTC.

The CDR3 is CASSLAEGWSEKLFF. CDR3 bases: TGTGCCAGCAGCTTAGCAGAGGGGTGGAGTGAAAAACTGTTTTTT. The chain is built from TRBV7-2 and TRBJ1-4, with a weak D call TRBD1 (5 bases). The CDR3 is 15 residues long. V was pared by 0 bases and J by 7 bases, with 12 bases between. CDR1 is SGHTA and CDR2 is FQGNSA in the germline V gene.

The V and J genes are TRBV7-2 and TRBJ2-2, with 11 bases that match TRBD2. The CDR3 is 18 amino acids. Losses at the gene ends were 1 base for V and 5 bases for J; bases not matched to a gene: 9. The germline gives CDR1 SGHTA, CDR2 FQGNSA. For the CDR3, the DNA is TGTGCCAGCAGCTTAGAGGGTAGCGGGAGGGCCCGAACCGGGGAGCTGTTTTTT. Amino acids: CASSLEGSGRARTGELFF.

The CDR3 spells CASSDPTGYTEAFF. The CDR3 DNA follows: TGTGCCAGCAGTGACCCGACAGGCTACACTGAAGCTTTCTTT. The rearrangement joins TRBV2 to TRBJ1-1; the D gene is possibly TRBD1 (6 bases). The CDR3 extends over 14 amino acids. Germline values: CDR1 SNHLY, CDR2 FYNNEI. Between the trimmed V and J ends, which lost 3 bases and 3 bases, there was a span of 11 bases.

The chain combines TRBV4-3 with TRBJ1-1, with no clear D. The CDR3 totals 15 residues. Per germline, CDR1 LGHNA and CDR2 YSLEER. V was cut by 1 base and J by 3 bases, with 12 bases left in between. The CDR3 region is CASSQASGRDTEAFF. The CDR3 DNA reads TGCGCCAGCAGCCAAGCCAGCGGAAGGGACACTGAAGCTTTCTTT.